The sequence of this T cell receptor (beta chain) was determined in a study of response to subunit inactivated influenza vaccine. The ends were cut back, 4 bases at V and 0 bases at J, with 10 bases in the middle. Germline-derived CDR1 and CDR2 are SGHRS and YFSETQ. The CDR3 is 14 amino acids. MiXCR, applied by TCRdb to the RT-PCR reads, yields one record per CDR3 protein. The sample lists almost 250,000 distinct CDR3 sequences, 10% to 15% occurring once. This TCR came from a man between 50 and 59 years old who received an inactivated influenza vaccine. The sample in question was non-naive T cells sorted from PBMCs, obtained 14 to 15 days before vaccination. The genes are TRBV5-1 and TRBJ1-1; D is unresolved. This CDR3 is CASSIDTLNTEAFF. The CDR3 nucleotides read TGCGCCAGCAGCATTGACACATTGAACACTGAAGCTTTCTTT. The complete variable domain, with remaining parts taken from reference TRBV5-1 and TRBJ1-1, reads KAGVTQTPRYLIKTRGQQVTLSCSPISGHRSVSWYQQTPGQGLQFLFEYFSETQRNKGNFPGRFSGRQFSNSRSEMNVSTLELGDSALYLCASSIDTLNTEAFFGQGTRLTVV.